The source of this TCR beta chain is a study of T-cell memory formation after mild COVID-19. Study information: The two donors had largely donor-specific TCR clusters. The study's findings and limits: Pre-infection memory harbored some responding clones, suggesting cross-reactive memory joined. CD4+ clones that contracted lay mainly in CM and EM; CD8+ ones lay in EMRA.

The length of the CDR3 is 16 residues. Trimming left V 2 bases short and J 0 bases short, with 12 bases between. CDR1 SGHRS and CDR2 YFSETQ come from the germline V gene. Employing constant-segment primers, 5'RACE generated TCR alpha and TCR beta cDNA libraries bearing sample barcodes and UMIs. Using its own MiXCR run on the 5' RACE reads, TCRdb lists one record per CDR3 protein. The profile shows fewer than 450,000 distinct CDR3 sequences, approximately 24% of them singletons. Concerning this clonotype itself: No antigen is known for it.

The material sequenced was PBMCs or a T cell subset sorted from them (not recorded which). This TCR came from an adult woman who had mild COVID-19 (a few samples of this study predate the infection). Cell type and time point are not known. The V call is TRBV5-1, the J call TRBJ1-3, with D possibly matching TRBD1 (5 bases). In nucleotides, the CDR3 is TGCGCCAGCAGCTTCGGGGGATCCACCTCTGGAAACACCATATATTTT. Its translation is CASSFGGSTSGNTIYF. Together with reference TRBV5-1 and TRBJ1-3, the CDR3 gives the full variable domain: KAGVTQTPRYLIKTRGQQVTLSCSPISGHRSVSWYQQTPGQGLQFLFEYFSETQRNKGNFPGRFSGRQFSNSRSEMNVSTLELGDSALYLCASSFGGSTSGNTIYFGEGSWLTVV.